This paragraph reports one T cell receptor (beta chain). This record belongs to a study of blood T cell repertoires in COVID-19. For the study at large: Samples representing acute and convalescent COVID-19 were sourced from the United States, Italy and Spain.

TCRdb's copy holds only in-frame clones and misses some; the assay was immunoSEQ multiplex PCR. The data hold about 120,000 clones, with approximately 89% observed a single time. V shed 2 bases and J shed 7 bases, with 17 bases lying between them. CDR3 length: 15 amino acids. Germline lookup yields CDR1 MNHNS and CDR2 SASEGT. The genes are TRBV6-1 and TRBJ1-2; D is possibly TRBD1 (6 bases). The receptor was derived from a woman in her fifties or sixties with COVID-19, enrolled during active disease. Sequencing was done on a sample of peripheral blood. CDR3 bases: TGTGCCAGCAGTGAATCGGGGGGCGTGTCGGGTGGCTACACCTTC. Its protein is CASSESGGVSGGYTF.